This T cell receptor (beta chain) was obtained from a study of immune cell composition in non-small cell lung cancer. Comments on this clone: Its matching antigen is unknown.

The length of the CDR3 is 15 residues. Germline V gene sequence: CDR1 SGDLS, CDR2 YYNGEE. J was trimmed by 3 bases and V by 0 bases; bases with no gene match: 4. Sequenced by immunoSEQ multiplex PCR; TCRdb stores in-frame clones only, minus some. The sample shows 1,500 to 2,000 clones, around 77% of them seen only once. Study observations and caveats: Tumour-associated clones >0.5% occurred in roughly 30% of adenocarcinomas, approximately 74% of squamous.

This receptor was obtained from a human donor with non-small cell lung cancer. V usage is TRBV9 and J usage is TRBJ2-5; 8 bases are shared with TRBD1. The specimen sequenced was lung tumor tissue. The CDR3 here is CASSVAGGREETQYF. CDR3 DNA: TGTGCCAGCAGCGTAGCAGGGGGCAGGGAAGAGACCCAGTACTTC.